This T cell receptor beta chain was profiled in a study of shared clonotypes between healthy human individuals. Study-level information: Three plates each covered CD4 naive and memory; CD8 naive two, CD8 memory one. Findings of the study overall: Expectations were that clonotype sharing among donors would be affected by sequencing depth.

CDR1 is MGHRA, CDR2 YSYEKL, per germline. CDR3 length equals 15 residues. The V gene lost 3 bases and the J gene lost 0 bases, with 10 bases spanning the gap. A word on this clone: Its matching antigen is unknown.

This was a deep-level run. The method was immunoSEQ multiplex PCR; TCRdb's version includes in-frame clones alone and lacks a portion of them. The sample gives approximately 100,000 clones, about 66% of which show up once; approximately 23% is in the top ten. Sequencing input: memory CD8+ T cells sorted from blood. Subset reported: CD45RO+ cells pooled with CCR7-negative TemRA cells. This clonotype originated in a woman aged 25 to 45 in good health. V and J are TRBV4-1 and TRBJ2-3; D unresolved. This chain's CDR3 is CASSHPVFSTDTQYF. As DNA, the CDR3 is TGCGCCAGCAGCCACCCGGTGTTTAGCACAGATACGCAGTATTTT.